This record covers a single T cell receptor (beta chain). Its antigen is undetermined. The entry originates in a study of response to subunit inactivated influenza vaccine. Study-level points and caveats: It was the authors' suggestion that each seasonal influenza vaccination recruits few new T cells.

The CDR3 covers 12 residues. Between the trimmed V and J ends, which lost 2 bases and 8 bases, there was a span of 9 bases. TCRdb used MiXCR to reprocess the RT-PCR reads, holding one entry per CDR3 protein. The sample contains about 800,000 distinct CDR3 sequences, about 20% of which appear only once. The sample in question was PBMCs from blood, obtained about 5 days after vaccination. The clonotype originates from a man in his forties or fifties who received an inactivated influenza vaccine. V usage is TRBV12-3 or TRBV12-4 and J usage is TRBJ1-2; no definite D call. The CDR3 spells CASSLRPAGYTF. The CDR3 DNA reads TGTGCCAGCAGTTTACGTCCAGCCGGCTACACCTTC.